Below are 18 T cell receptor delta chains sequenced from a single sample in a study of gamma-delta chains in newborns, infants, children. TCRdb re-processed the reads using CATT. The top ten clones hold 12% of a sample with 4,500 or so delta-chain clones, about 3% of them seen once. Sequencing was carried out using blood. These receptors originate from a child who was a newborn, infant or young child, either healthy, febrile or measles-vaccinated (not recorded which).

Only a few counts were recorded for this clone. TCRdb shows a much larger clone's protein in place of this DNA's translation, and the two differ at residue 10, likely through a read error; the protein shown is translated from the DNA. Here the CDR3 DNA reads TGTGCCTGTGACCCACTGGGGGATACCCAGACAGCACAACTCTTCTTT. It translates to CACDPLGDTQTAQLFF. The V gene is TRDV2, the J gene TRDJ2; 12 bases fit TRDD3. Germline values: CDR1 GEAIGNYY, CDR2 EKD. V dropped 3 bases and J dropped 4; count of bases not matched to a gene: 5. This CDR3 comprises 16 residues.

This clone was detected only a few times. This likely reflects a read error, since a far larger clone is one base away. The V gene is TRDV2, the J gene TRDJ3; D is undetermined. Germline V CDR1 and CDR2: GEAIGNYY, EKD. This CDR3 spans 19 amino acids. V lost 0 bases to trimming and J lost 0 bases, with 14 bases between them. CDR3 amino acids: CACDTVESIASWDTRQMFF. In nucleotides, the CDR3 is TGTGCCTGTGACACCGTGGAAAGCATTGCCTCCTGGGACACCCGACAGATGTTTTTC.

With regard to this clone: TCRdb records a much larger clone's protein for this DNA, with a difference at residue 13 that likely arises from a read error; the protein given is the translation of the DNA. The chain joins TRDV2 to TRDJ3; TRDD3 matches at 9 bases. Germline V gives CDR1 GEAIGNYY, CDR2 EKD. The CDR3 covers 18 residues. The CDR3, as DNA: TGTGCCTGTGACACGTACTGGGGGAGCTCCTGGGACGCCCGACAGATGTTTTTC. Residues: CACDTYWGSSWDARQMFF.

This clone is judged medium-sized. The chain carries TRDV2 and TRDJ3; 9 bases agree with TRDD3. This CDR3 contains 19 residues. With 0 bases clipped from V and 0 bases from J, the junction kept 5 bases outside the gene matches. CDR1 and CDR2 from the germline V gene are GEAIGNYY and EKD. CDR3 loop: CACDTYWGKSSWDTRQMFF. The CDR3 DNA reads as TGTGCCTGTGACACCTACTGGGGGAAGAGCTCCTGGGACACCCGACAGATGTTTTTC.

By sample fraction, this clone is medium-sized. This sequence joins TRDV2 and TRDJ3, with a tentative D call TRDD3 (6 bases). The V gene lost 0 bases and the J gene lost 0 bases, with 17 bases spanning the gap. Germline V gene data show CDR1 as GEAIGNYY and CDR2 as EKD. CDR3 size: 20 residues. The CDR3 region has the DNA TGTGCCTGTGACACCGTAAGGTGGGGGTCCAGCTCCTGGGACACCCGACAGATGTTTTTC. Translated: CACDTVRWGSSSWDTRQMFF.

In its sample, this clone was seen many times. A read error likely explains this, since a far larger clone differs by one base. This rearrangement joins TRDV2 to TRDJ3; no firm D call. CDR1 and CDR2 from the germline V gene are GEAIGNYY and EKD. The CDR3 is 13 amino acids. The CDR3 loop reads CARDTWDTRQMFF. CDR3 in DNA: TGTGCCCGTGACACCTGGGACACCCGACAGATGTTTTTC.

Of note for this clone: Sequence at one end of the junction differs from germline and may be a read error. The sample carries other DNA sequences with the same CDR3. The CDR3 sequence is CACDTGGYASWDTRQVFF. CDR3 nucleotides: TGTGCCTGCGACACTGGGGGATACGCGTCCTGGGACACCCGACAGGTGTTTTTC. The gene calls are TRDV2 and TRDJ3; TRDD3 matches 13 bases. The CDR3 covers 18 residues. Germline CDR1 GEAIGNYY, CDR2 EKD.

By share, this clone counts as medium-sized. Other DNA sequences from this sample encode an identical CDR3 as well. The rearrangement uses TRDV2 and TRDJ3; 9 positions match TRDD3. Trimming cost V 0 bases and J 0 bases; bases outside gene matches: 2. Germline CDR1 and CDR2: GEAIGNYY and EKD. The CDR3 sequence is 18 residues long. The CDR3 region is CACDTLGDSSWDTRQMFF. The CDR3, as DNA: TGTGCCTGTGACACCTTGGGGGATAGCTCCTGGGACACCCGACAGATGTTTTTC.

This clone has a handful of counts. The V gene is TRDV2, the J gene TRDJ1, with 7 bases lining up with TRDD3. Germline assignment: CDR1 GEAIGNYY and CDR2 EKD. CDR3 length: 16 residues. V shed 3 bases, J shed 0 bases, and the junction held 9 bases outside the gene matches. CDR3 protein: CACDALGAAYTDKLIF. CDR3 sequence (DNA): TGTGCCTGTGACGCTCTGGGGGCCGCGTACACCGATAAACTCATCTTT.

As to this clone: This specimen includes other DNA sequences encoding the same CDR3. The chain is built from TRDV2 and TRDJ3; TRDD3 might be the D (5 bases). V dropped 1 base and J dropped 0 bases, with 6 bases sitting between them. The CDR3 is made up of 16 amino acids. Germline loops: CDR1 GEAIGNYY, CDR2 EKD. CDR3 residues: CACDTGGSWDTRQMFF. The DNA of the CDR3 is TGTGCCTGTGACACGGGGGGCTCCTGGGACACCCGACAGATGTTTTTC.

This clone counts as medium-sized. A much bigger clone sits one base away, suggesting this may be a read error. The same CDR3 also results from other DNA sequences found in this sample. The rearrangement links TRDV2 to TRDJ3, with 12 nucleotides matching TRDD3. The germline CDR1 and CDR2 sequences are GEAIGNYY and EKD. The CDR3 is made up of 20 amino acids. The V and J ends lost 0 bases and 0 bases, in that order; junction bases with no gene match: 5. CDR3 sequence reads: CACDTVLGDTSSWDTRQMFF. The CDR3 DNA reads as TGTGCCTGTGACACCGTACTGGGGGATACAAGCTCCTGGGACACCCGACAGATGTTTTTC.

Note on this clone: TCRdb shows a much larger clone's protein in place of this DNA's translation, and the two differ at residue 8, likely through a read error; the protein shown is translated from the DNA. The J gene is TRDJ3, the V gene TRDV2; the match to TRDD3 covers 7 bases. The CDR3 is 16 amino acids. V lost 1 base and J lost 3; bases outside the gene matches: 2. Germline CDR1 and CDR2: GEAIGNYY and EKD. The DNA of the CDR3 is TGTGCCTGTGACACTGGGGGACACTGGGACACCCGACAGATGTTTTTC. Protein product: CACDTGGHWDTRQMFF.

This clone ranks as medium-sized (0.01 to 0.1%). Other DNA sequences of this sample code for an identical CDR3. The genes are TRDV2 and TRDJ3; 11 bases map to TRDD3. V shed 1 base and J 0 bases; nucleotides not matched to a gene: 1. The CDR3 is 18 amino acids. Germline V CDR1 and CDR2: GEAIGNYY, EKD. The CDR3 loop reads CACDTGGYASWDTRQMFF. The DNA for the CDR3 is TGTGCCTGTGACACTGGGGGATACGCCTCCTGGGACACCCGACAGATGTTTTTC.

Concerning this clone: TCRdb's protein, taken from a much larger clone, differs from this DNA's translation at residue 11, likely owing to a read error; the protein displayed comes from the DNA. The rearrangement joins TRDV2 to TRDJ2; 9 positions match TRDD3. The germline V gene encodes CDR1 GEAIGNYY and CDR2 EKD. The CDR3 length is 16 residues. In nucleotides, the CDR3 is TGTGCCTGTGACACGGTGGGGGATAGTTTGGCAGCACAACTCTTCTTT. Its translation is CACDTVGDSLAAQLFF.

This clone was detected a few times. The TCRdb record carries a much larger clone's protein, which differs from this DNA's translation at residue 11; a read error is the likely cause, and the protein listed here is the DNA translation. The chain uses TRDV2 and TRDJ3; D ambiguous. The CDR3 length is 18 residues. Germline V gene data show CDR1 as GEAIGNYY and CDR2 as EKD. The CDR3 protein is CACDTAWDVSRDTRQMFF. The CDR3 nucleotides are TGTGCCTGTGACACCGCGTGGGACGTCTCCCGGGACACCCGACAGATGTTTTTC.

The chain links TRDV2 to TRDJ2; TRDD3 matches at 8 bases. Losses at the gene ends were 3 bases for V and 5 bases for J; bases not matched to a gene: 7. Germline values: CDR1 GEAIGNYY, CDR2 EKD. The CDR3 consists of 15 residues. The DNA of the CDR3 is TGTGCCTGTGACTCACTGGGGGGCGTCACAGCACAACTCTTCTTT. Amino acids: CACDSLGGVTAQLFF.

Note on this clone: A read error is possible here, since a much larger clone lies one base away. The sample carries other DNA sequences with the same CDR3. The J gene is TRDJ1, the V gene TRAV29/DV5, with a possible D match to TRDD2 (9 bases). This CDR3 is built from 18 residues. Germline V gene data show CDR1 as NSMFDY and CDR2 as ISSIKDK. As DNA, the CDR3 is TGTGCAGCAACGAGCCTTCCTACTGGGGGTTGGTACACTGATAAACTCATCTTT. This encodes CAATSLPTGGWYTDKLIF.

The table lists this clone with a few counts. A far larger clone is only one base removed, so a read error is likely. V gene TRDV2 combines with J gene TRDJ3; tentatively, D is TRDD3 (5 bases). The CDR3 extends over 17 amino acids. Germline loops: CDR1 GEAIGNYY, CDR2 EKD. In DNA form, the CDR3 reads TGTGCCTGTGACACCGCTGGGAGCTCCTGGAACACCCGACAGATGTTTTTC. Amino acids: CACDTAGSSWNTRQMFF.